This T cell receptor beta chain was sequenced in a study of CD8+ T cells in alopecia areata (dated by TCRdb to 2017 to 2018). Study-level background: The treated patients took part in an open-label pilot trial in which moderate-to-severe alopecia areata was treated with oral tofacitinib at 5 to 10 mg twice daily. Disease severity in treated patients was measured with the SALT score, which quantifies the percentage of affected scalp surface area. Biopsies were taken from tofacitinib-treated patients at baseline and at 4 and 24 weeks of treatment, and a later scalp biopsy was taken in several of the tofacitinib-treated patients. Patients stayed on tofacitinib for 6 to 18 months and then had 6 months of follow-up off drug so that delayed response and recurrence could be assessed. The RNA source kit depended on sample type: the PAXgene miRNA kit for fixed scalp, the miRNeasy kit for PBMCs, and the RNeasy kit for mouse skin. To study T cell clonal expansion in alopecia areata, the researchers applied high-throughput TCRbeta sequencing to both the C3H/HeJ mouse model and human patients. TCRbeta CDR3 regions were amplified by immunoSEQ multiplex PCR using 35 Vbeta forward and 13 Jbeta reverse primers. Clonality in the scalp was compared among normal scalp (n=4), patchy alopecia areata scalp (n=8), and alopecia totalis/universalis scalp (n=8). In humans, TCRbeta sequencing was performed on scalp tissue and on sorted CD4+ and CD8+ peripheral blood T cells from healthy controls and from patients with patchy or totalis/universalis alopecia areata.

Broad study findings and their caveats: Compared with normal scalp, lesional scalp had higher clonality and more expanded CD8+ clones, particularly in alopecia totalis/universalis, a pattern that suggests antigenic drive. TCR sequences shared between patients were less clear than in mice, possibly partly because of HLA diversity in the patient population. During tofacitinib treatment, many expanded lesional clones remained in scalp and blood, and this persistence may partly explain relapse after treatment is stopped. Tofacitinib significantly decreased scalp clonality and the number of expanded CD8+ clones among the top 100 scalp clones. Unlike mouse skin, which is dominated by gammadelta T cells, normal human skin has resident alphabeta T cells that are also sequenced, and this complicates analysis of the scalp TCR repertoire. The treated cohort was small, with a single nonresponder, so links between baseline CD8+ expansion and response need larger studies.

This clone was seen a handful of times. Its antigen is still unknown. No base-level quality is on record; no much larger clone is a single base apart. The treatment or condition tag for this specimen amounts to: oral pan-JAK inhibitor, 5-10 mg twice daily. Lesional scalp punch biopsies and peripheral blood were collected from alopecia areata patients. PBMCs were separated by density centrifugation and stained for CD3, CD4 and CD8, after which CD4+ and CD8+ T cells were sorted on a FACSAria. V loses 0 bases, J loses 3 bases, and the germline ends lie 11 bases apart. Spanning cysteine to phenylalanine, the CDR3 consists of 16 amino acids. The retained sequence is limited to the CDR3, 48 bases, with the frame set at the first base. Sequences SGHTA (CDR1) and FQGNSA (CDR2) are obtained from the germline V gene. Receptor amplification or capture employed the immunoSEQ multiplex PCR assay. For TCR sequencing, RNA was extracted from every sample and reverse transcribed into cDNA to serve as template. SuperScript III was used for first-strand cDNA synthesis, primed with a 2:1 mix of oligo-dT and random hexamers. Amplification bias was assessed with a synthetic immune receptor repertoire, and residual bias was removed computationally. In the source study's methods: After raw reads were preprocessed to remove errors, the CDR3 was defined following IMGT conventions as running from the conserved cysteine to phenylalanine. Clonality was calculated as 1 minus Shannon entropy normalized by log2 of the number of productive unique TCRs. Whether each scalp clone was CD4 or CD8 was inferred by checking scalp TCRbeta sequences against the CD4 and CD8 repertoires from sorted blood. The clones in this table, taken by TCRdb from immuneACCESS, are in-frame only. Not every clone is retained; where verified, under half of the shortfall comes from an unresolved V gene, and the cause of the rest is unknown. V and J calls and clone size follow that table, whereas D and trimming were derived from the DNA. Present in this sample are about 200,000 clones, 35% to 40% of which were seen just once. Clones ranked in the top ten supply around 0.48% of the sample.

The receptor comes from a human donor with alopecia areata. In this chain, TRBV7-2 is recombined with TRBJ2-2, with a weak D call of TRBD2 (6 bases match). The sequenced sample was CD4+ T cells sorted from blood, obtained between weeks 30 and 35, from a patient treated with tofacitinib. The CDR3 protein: CASSLAGGRYTGELFF. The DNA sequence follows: TGTGCCAGCAGCTTAGCCGGAGGGCGTTACACCGGGGAGCTGTTTTTT.